This T cell receptor (beta chain) derives from a study of naive and memory T cell subsets (dated by TCRdb to about 2017). For the wider study: According to the figure summarizing the samples, there were approximately 10 blood donors, 7 tuberculin skin test biopsies and 3 saline control biopsies. Usually PCR2 was run as a SYBR Green qPCR and stopped at a set threshold, although low-input samples could use end-point PCR (roughly 6 cycles) instead. Skin biopsies were collected from tuberculin skin test sites or from saline-injected control sites and were processed for RNA extraction as previously described. Broader findings and caveats from the paper: The potential sensitivity of the RNA-based method to TCR transcript changes with T cell activation and differentiation was acknowledged. The higher numbers of TCRs at tuberculin skin test sites were interpreted as T cell infiltration of a delayed type IV hypersensitivity reaction. The paper did not give details of skin biopsy collection and RNA processing, instead referencing earlier studies for those details. TCR sequences were reportedly obtained from both types of skin biopsy, with many more TCRs found at tuberculin skin test sites.

The CDR3 sequence holds 15 residues, the cysteine and phenylalanine included. Kept here is only the CDR3 DNA, which spans 45 bases and is read in frame from base 1. Via the germline V gene (reference sequence), CDR1 is SEHNR and CDR2 FQNEAQ. V ends up 2 bases short and J 3 bases short, with an unmatched junction base count of 5. The treatment or condition tag for this specimen amounts to: skin biopsy from PPD injection site in Mantoux-positive individual. The study described a robust, sensitive protocol for amplifying, sequencing and analyzing TCRs, using 3' ligation of a UMI-containing oligonucleotide to TCR cDNA. The tuberculin skin test biopsies were taken from PPD-injected sites in individuals who had a positive Mantoux test. Total RNA was used without cell sorting and was treated with RQ1 DNase before reverse transcription, with a target input of about 1 to 1,100 ng. To check how robust the pipeline was in samples where T cells make up a minority population, libraries were built from skin biopsies and whole blood.

This clonotype has a count of ten or more. Its antigen is still unknown. Per-base quality was not reported, and no clone a single base away is much larger than it. The receptor library was made with UMI-ligation and nested PCR. The ligated cDNA was amplified in four rounds of PCR with nested alpha and beta constant region primers together with the SP2 primer. TCR RNA was reverse transcribed with SuperScript IV using alpha and beta constant region primers for the blood and skin samples. An oligonucleotide carrying the Illumina SP2 primer and a UMI was ligated to the 3' end of the cDNA by means of T4 RNA ligase 1. The 12-nucleotide UMI consisted of two random hexamers with an eight-base spacer between the hexamers to prevent hairpin formation. From the second PCR onward, TCR alpha and beta chain libraries were processed separately, and dual indexing was applied for multiplexing. After pooling, the indexed libraries were analyzed by capillary electrophoresis and sequenced on either an Illumina MiSeq or NextSeq. PhiX DNA at roughly 5-7% was spiked into libraries to increase base diversity and improve cluster recognition. The study's own analysis went as follows. Demultiplexor pulled UMIs out of read 2, joined the UMIs with the TCR sequence from read 1, and separated reads according to sample indices. Decombinator identified V and J genes and V-J junctions, assigning each TCR a five-part identifier including V and J deletions. Collapsinator used UMIs to correct sequencing errors and PCR amplification heterogeneity, yielding UMI-based abundance per TCR. Identifiers were converted to nucleotide sequence by CDR3Translator and translated to amino acids, and CDR3 regions were extracted on the basis of terminal motifs. Error-corrected alpha and beta TCR counts from blood and skin were compared after normalization to input RNA amount. TCRdb applied fastp at Q25 and MiXCR to the public reads, then kept only in-frame beta chains. Identical CDR3 protein sequences are pooled into one entry, listed with their most common genes and DNA. The V and J calls, along with clone size, are taken from TCRdb and not from the paper's own processing. Across this sample there are about 37,000 distinct CDR3 sequences, with 8% to 13% seen only once. Around 3.9% of the sample belongs to the ten largest clones.

The clonotype was recovered from an adult in good health. The chain links TRBV7-9 with TRBJ2-3; a stretch of 7 junction bases matches TRBD2. This sample comprised skin, obtained from a tuberculin skin test site. The CDR3 corresponds to CASSLTSAKTDTQYF. The sequenced DNA: TGTGCCAGCAGCTTAACTAGCGCAAAAACAGATACGCAGTATTTT.